This entry concerns a single T cell receptor (beta chain). The CDR3 is 15 residues long. Unmatched junction bases numbered 11, after V lost 2 bases and J lost 9 bases. CDR1 LNHDA and CDR2 SQIVND come from the germline V gene (reference sequence). Method: immunoSEQ multiplex PCR; TCRdb's copy keeps in-frame clones and lacks some. The data show under 80,000 clones, 80% to 95% seen once. These data come from a study of OX40 agonist ivuxolimab in advanced cancers. The clonotype was recovered from an adult with an advanced solid tumor such as melanoma, head and neck, liver or kidney cancer. Here the sequenced sample was CD4+ or CD8+ T cells sorted from blood, taken in a trial of the OX40 agonist ivuxolimab. The gene calls are TRBV19 and TRBJ2-3; 7 bases fit TRBD1. The CDR3 region is CASSITPQGVGTQYF. The CDR3 nucleotides are TGTGCCAGTAGTATAACGCCCCAGGGGGTAGGCACGCAGTATTTT.